This TCR beta chain was recorded in a study of cytomegalovirus exposure and HLA in healthy donors. Study-wide findings and caveats: There were a few CMV-associated chains whose specificity for CMV antigens was confirmed in vitro. Among TCR beta chains, those listed as cytomegalovirus-associated numbered some 170. Previous analysis showed most TCR beta V segments were productive about 90% or about 30% of the time. From TCR beta sequences, most subjects' HLA-A and HLA-B alleles were reportedly predicted accurately.

Use of 60 Vbeta and 13 Jbeta primers characterized the PCR. Using immunoSEQ multiplex PCR, the repertoire was profiled, and TCRdb retains in-frame clones only, with some absent. Of some 150,000 clones listed, around 85% are singletons. Turning to this clone: Its cognate antigen is unknown.

The receptor comes from a woman under 40 in good health and CMV-seronegative. The sequenced sample consisted of PBMCs.

CDR3 loop: CASSDRQGPNYGYTF. CDR3 sequence (DNA): TGTGCCAGCAGTGACCGGCAGGGCCCTAACTATGGCTACACCTTC. The chain couples TRBV2 to TRBJ1-2, with D perhaps TRBD1 (5 bases). V gave up 3 bases and J gave up 0 bases, with 11 bases separating them. Per the germline V gene, CDR1 is SNHLY and CDR2 is FYNNEI. The CDR3 extends over 15 amino acids.